Following are 23 T cell receptor beta chains from one sample sequenced in a study of cytomegalovirus exposure and HLA in healthy donors. The PCR had 60 Vbeta and 13 Jbeta primers. Assay: immunoSEQ multiplex PCR; the TCRdb copy retains only in-frame clones and omits some. The profile shows about 170,000 clones, 70% to 90% of them singletons. The sequenced sample was PBMCs. The source is a man aged 25 to 45 in good health and CMV-seropositive.

This chain connects TRBV7-9 to TRBJ2-1, with TRBD1 identical over 7 bases. Losses at the gene ends were 1 base for V and 7 bases for J; bases not matched to a gene: 7. Per the germline V gene, CDR1 is SEHNR and CDR2 is FQNEAQ (reference sequence). The CDR3 contains 15 residues. CDR3 sequence: CASSLDRQGSNEQFF. CDR3 nucleotide sequence: TGTGCCAGCAGCTTAGATAGACAGGGATCGAATGAGCAGTTCTTC. Filled out from reference TRBV7-9 and TRBJ2-1, the complete variable domain reads DTGVSQNPRHKITKRGQNVTFRCDPISEHNRLYWYRQTLGQGPEFLTYFQNEAQLEKSRLLSDRFSAERPKGSFSTLEIQRTEQGDSAMYLCASSLDRQGSNEQFFGPGTRLTVL.

As to this clone: Other nucleotide sequences from this sample produce the same CDR3. The chain uses TRBV5-1 and TRBJ2-7; perhaps TRBD1 as D (6 bases). Germline V gene data show CDR1 as SGHRS and CDR2 as YFSETQ. V was cut by 4 bases and J by 3 bases, with 11 bases left in between. The CDR3 is 13 amino acids. The CDR3 here is CASSLSTGYEQYV. The DNA of the CDR3 is TGCGCCAGCAGCCTGTCGACAGGCTACGAGCAGTACGTC.

This chain joins TRBV7-6 and TRBJ2-2, with D uncertain. CDR3 length: 14 amino acids. Germline lookup yields CDR1 SGHVS and CDR2 FNYEAQ. The V end lost 4 bases, the J end lost 7 bases, and 13 bases lay between the germline ends. The CDR3 reads CASSSFFEVGELFF. CDR3 sequence (DNA): TGTGCCAGCAGCTCCTTCTTTGAGGTCGGGGAGCTGTTTTTT.

V gene TRBV18 combines with J gene TRBJ1-1, with TRBD1 as a possible D gene (5 bases). The CDR3 is made up of 16 amino acids. Trimming removed 3 bases from V and 0 bases from J, with 14 bases in between. Germline V lookup: CDR1 KGHSH, CDR2 LQKENI. The CDR3 protein is CASSPGGLNLNTEAFF. CDR3 DNA: TGTGCCAGCTCACCGGGGGGTTTAAATCTGAACACTGAAGCTTTCTTT.

The rearrangement uses TRBV7-2 and TRBJ2-5, with a tentative D call TRBD2 (6 bases). Trimming removed 0 bases at V and 4 bases at J, with 15 bases between. The CDR3 extends over 16 amino acids. Germline CDR1 reads SGHTA; CDR2 reads FQGNSA. CDR3 in amino acids: CASSLAWLPRGETQYF. The CDR3 bases are TGTGCCAGCAGCTTAGCGTGGCTACCGCGGGGAGAGACCCAGTACTTC.

The chain joins TRBV6-5 to TRBJ1-2; perhaps TRBD1 as D (5 bases). This CDR3 has 11 amino acids. V was shortened by 10 bases and J by 8 bases, with 14 bases between the two germline ends. Germline V gene data show CDR1 as MNHEY and CDR2 as SVGAGI. CDR3 DNA sequence: TGTGCCAATTCCAGGGACTGCGGCTACACCTTC. Amino acids: CANSRDCGYTF.

CDR3 sequence reads: CASSPRGTLNTGELFF. CDR3 DNA sequence: TGTGCCAGCTCACCGCGGGGGACACTAAACACCGGGGAGCTGTTTTTT. The V gene is TRBV18, the J gene TRBJ2-2; perhaps TRBD2 as D (7 bases). The CDR3 loop spans 16 amino acids. With 3 bases removed from V and 2 bases from J, the gap between germline ends came to 13 bases. Germline loops: CDR1 KGHSH, CDR2 LQKENI.

V usage is TRBV27 and J usage is TRBJ2-3; TRBD2 matches 11 bases. Germline loops: CDR1 MNHEY, CDR2 SMNVEV (reference sequence). V shed 8 bases and J 4 bases; nucleotides not matched to a gene: 8. CDR3 length equals 15 residues. CDR3 sequence (DNA): TGTGCCAGCTCGTGGGGTAGCGGGAGGGCAGATACGCAGTATTTT. This sequence encodes CASSWGSGRADTQYF.

This CDR3 is CASSRGLVGSYEQYF. DNA for the CDR3: TGTGCCAGCAGTAGAGGACTAGTGGGAAGCTACGAGCAGTACTTC. The rearrangement uses TRBV6-5 and TRBJ2-7, with 7 nucleotides matching TRBD2. The germline V gene encodes CDR1 MNHEY and CDR2 SVGAGI. The CDR3 runs 15 residues. The V and J ends lost 5 bases and 3 bases, in that order; junction bases with no gene match: 10.

This sequence joins TRBV5-1 and TRBJ2-1; a possible D gene is TRBD2 (6 bases). Germline loops: CDR1 SGHRS, CDR2 YFSETQ. The CDR3 is made up of 14 amino acids. V lost 4 bases, J lost 5 bases, and 13 bases lay in between. The CDR3 here is CASSKRGGDNEQFF. The DNA for the CDR3 is TGCGCCAGCAGCAAAAGGGGCGGGGACAATGAGCAGTTCTTC.

This clone was recorded once. J is TRBJ2-7 and V is TRBV9; 8 bases are a match to TRBD2. CDR1 and CDR2 from the germline V gene are SGDLS and YYNGEE. Trimming took 3 bases from V and 5 from J; bases not matched to a gene: 4. The CDR3 consists of 13 residues. The CDR3 coding sequence is TGTGCCAGCAGCGCAGGAGCGGGGGACGAGCAGTACTTC. Its translation: CASSAGAGDEQYF.

The rearrangement links TRBV14 to TRBJ2-1, with 8 positions matching TRBD1. Trimming at V came to 3 bases and at J to 6 bases, leaving 4 bases not matched to a gene. Germline CDR1 reads SGHDN; CDR2 reads FVKESK. The CDR3 runs to 14 residues. CDR3 sequence (DNA): TGTGCCAGCAGCCAGACAGGGGCGGTCAATGAGCAGTTCTTC. This translates into CASSQTGAVNEQFF.

V usage is TRBV6-5 and J usage is TRBJ1-3, with D perhaps matching TRBD1 (6 bases). Per the germline V gene, CDR1 is MNHEY and CDR2 is SVGAGI. Trimming shortened V by 5 bases and J by 2 bases, and 10 bases separated the two germline ends. The CDR3 has 14 amino acids. The CDR3 here is CASSRTVTGNTIYF. The CDR3, as DNA: TGTGCCAGCAGTCGGACAGTTACTGGAAACACCATATATTTT.

The chain is built from TRBV11-3 and TRBJ1-2; 9 nucleotides match TRBD1. Germline CDR1 SGHNT, CDR2 YENEEA. With V trimmed by 5 bases and J by 4 bases, 5 bases remained unmatched. There are 14 residues in the CDR3. CDR3 in amino acids: CASSLTGGAYGYTF. CDR3 nucleotides: TGTGCCAGCAGCCTGACAGGGGGAGCCTATGGCTACACCTTC.

Here the CDR3 reads CASSPPEGIDTQYF. The CDR3 bases are TGTGCCAGCTCACCACCGGAGGGTATAGATACGCAGTATTTT. The V call is TRBV18, the J call TRBJ2-3; possible D gene TRBD2, 6 bases. Trimming left V 0 bases short and J 5 bases short, with 9 bases between. The CDR3 extends over 14 amino acids. Germline CDR1 is KGHSH and CDR2 is LQKENI.

The rearrangement links TRBV6-4 to TRBJ2-2, with 9 bases matching TRBD2. Losses at the gene ends were 3 bases for V and 4 bases for J; bases not matched to a gene: 0. The CDR3 contains 14 residues. The germline CDR1 and CDR2 sequences are MRHNA and SNTAGT. Written as DNA, the CDR3 is TGTGCCAGCAGTGAACTAGCGGGCACCGGGGAGCTGTTTTTT. It codes for CASSELAGTGELFF.

The genes are TRBV4-1 and TRBJ2-3; 10 bases match TRBD2. This CDR3 spans 16 amino acids. Trimming removed 0 bases from V and 6 bases from J; junction bases left unmatched: 6. Looked up from germline, CDR1 is MGHRA and CDR2 is YSYEKL. CDR3 loop: CASSQEGAGGRDTQYF. As DNA, the CDR3 is TGCGCCAGCAGCCAAGAGGGAGCGGGAGGGCGTGATACGCAGTATTTT.

The chain couples TRBV27 to TRBJ2-1, with D possibly TRBD1 on 5 matching bases. This CDR3 is built from 15 residues. Germline CDR1 reads MNHEY; CDR2 reads SMNVEV (reference sequence). V lost 2 bases, J lost 2 bases, and 10 bases lay in between. The CDR3 reads CASSLRAGTYNEQFF. Here the CDR3 DNA reads TGTGCCAGCAGTTTACGGGCAGGGACCTACAATGAGCAGTTCTTC.

J is TRBJ1-2 and V is TRBV4-3; TRBD1 agrees at 7 bases. V trimming: 4 bases; J trimming: 2 bases; junction bases outside the gene matches: 7. CDR1 and CDR2 from the germline V gene are LGHNA and YSLEER. CDR3 length equals 15 residues. The CDR3 nucleotides read TGCGCCAGCAGCCGGAGTCGACAGGGAAACTATGGCTACACCTTC. It yields the protein CASSRSRQGNYGYTF.

Concerning this clone itself: Its ends do not fully match the called genes, so a read error is possible. The genes are TRBV7-9 and TRBJ2-7; D call uncertain. CDR3 length: 15 amino acids. Germline V gives CDR1 SEHNR, CDR2 FQNEAQ (reference sequence). Written as DNA, the CDR3 is TGTTCCAGCAGCTTAGTTTCCAAGTTACAATACGAGCAGTACTTC. It translates to CSSSLVSKLQYEQYF.

Details on this clone: Within the sample, other DNA sequences also encode this same CDR3. The chain uses TRBV4-1 and TRBJ2-3, with D possibly matching TRBD2 (5 bases). Germline V gives CDR1 MGHRA, CDR2 YSYEKL. V shed 0 bases and J shed 5 bases, with 9 bases lying between them. The CDR3 has 14 residues. The CDR3 sequence: CASSQEYSGDTQYF. CDR3 sequence (DNA): TGCGCCAGCAGCCAAGAGTACAGCGGAGATACGCAGTATTTT.

There are a few counts of this clone. The chain uses TRBV6-5 and TRBJ1-1; TRBD1 matches 9 bases. V trimming: 0 bases; J trimming: 6 bases; junction bases outside the gene matches: 5. This CDR3 is 15 amino acids long. Germline loops: CDR1 MNHEY, CDR2 SVGAGI. The CDR3 DNA follows: TGTGCCAGCAGTTACTCACAGGGGGCGCAATCTGAAGCTTTCTTT. Translated, it gives CASSYSQGAQSEAFF.

This chain links TRBV5-6 with TRBJ2-5; 8 positions match TRBD1. The CDR3 extends over 18 amino acids. The V gene's germline CDR1 is SGHDT and CDR2 YYEEEE. Trimming removed 1 base from V and 4 bases from J; junction bases left unmatched: 15. CDR3 sequence (DNA): TGTGCCAGCAGCTTGAGGAAAAAACAGGGGGGAGAGGTAGAGACCCAGTACTTC. Translated, it gives CASSLRKKQGGEVETQYF.